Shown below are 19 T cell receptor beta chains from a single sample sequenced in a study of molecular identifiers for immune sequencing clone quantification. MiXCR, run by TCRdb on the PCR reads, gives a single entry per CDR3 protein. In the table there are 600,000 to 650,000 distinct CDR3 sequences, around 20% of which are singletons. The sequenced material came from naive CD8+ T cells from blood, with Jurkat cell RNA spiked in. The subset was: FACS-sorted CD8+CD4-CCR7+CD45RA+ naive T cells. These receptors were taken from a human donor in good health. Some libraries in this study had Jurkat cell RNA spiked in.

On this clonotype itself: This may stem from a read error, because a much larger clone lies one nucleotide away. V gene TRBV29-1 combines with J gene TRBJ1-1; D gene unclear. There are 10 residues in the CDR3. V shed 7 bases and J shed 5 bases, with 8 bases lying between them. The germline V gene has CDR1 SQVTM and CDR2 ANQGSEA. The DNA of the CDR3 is TGCAGCGCCTTACGGACTGAAGCTTTCTTT. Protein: CSALRTEAFF. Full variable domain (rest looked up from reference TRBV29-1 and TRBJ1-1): SAVISQKPSRDICQRGTSLTIQCQVDSQVTMMFWYRQQPGQSLTLIATANQGSEATYESGFVIDKFPISRPNLTFSTLTVSNMSPEDSSIYLCSALRTEAFFGQGTRLTVV.

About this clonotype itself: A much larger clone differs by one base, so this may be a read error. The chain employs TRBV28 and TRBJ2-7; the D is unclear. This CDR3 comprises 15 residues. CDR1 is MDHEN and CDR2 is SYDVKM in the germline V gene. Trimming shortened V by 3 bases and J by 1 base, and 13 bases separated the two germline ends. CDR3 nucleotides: TGTGCCAGCAGTTTTCCAGGTCCGCTTTCCTACGAGCAGTACTTC. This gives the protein CASSFPGPLSYEQYF.

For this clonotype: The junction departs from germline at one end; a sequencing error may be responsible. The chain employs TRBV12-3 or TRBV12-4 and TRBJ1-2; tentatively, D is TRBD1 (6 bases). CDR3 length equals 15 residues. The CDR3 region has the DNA TGTGCCAGCAGTTTAGGGCCCACCAAAACCAGGGGCTACGCCTTC. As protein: CASSLGPTKTRGYAF.

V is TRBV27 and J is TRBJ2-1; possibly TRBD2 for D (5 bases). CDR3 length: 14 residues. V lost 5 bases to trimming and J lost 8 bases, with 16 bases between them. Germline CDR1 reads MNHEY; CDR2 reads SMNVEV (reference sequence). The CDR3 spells CASSARLDFYEQFF. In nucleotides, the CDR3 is TGTGCCAGCAGTGCCCGCCTGGACTTCTATGAGCAGTTCTTC.

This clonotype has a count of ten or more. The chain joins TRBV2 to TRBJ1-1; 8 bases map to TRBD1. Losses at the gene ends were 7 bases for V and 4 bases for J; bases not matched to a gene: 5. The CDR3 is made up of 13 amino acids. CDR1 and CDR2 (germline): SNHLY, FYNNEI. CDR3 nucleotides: TGTGCCAGCATGACAGGGGAGCGCACTGAAGCTTTCTTT. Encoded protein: CASMTGERTEAFF.

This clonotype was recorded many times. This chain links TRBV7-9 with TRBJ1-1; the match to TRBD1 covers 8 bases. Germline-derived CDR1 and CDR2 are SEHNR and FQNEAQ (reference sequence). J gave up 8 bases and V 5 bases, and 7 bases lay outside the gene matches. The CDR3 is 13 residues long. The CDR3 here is CASSTRQGSEAFF. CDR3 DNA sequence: TGTGCCAGCAGCACAAGACAGGGGAGCGAAGCTTTCTTT.

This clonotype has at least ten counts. CDR3 DNA: TGTGCCAGCAGCCCACAAGCCACCTCTTCCGTAAACACCATATATTTT. This codes for CASSPQATSSVNTIYF. The chain links TRBV7-8 to TRBJ1-3; D remains unclear. In germline, CDR1 is SGHVS, CDR2 FQNEAQ. The CDR3 sequence is 16 residues long. Trimming stripped 5 bases from V and 6 bases from J, with 20 bases between.

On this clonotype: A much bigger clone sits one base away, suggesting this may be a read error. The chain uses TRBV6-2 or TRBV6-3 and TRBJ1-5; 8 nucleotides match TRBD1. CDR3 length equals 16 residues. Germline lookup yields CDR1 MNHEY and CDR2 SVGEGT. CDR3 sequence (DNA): TGTGCCAGCAGTTCAGGGGGCTTTGGTATTTTTCAGCACCAGCATTTT. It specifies CASSSGGFGIFQHQHF.

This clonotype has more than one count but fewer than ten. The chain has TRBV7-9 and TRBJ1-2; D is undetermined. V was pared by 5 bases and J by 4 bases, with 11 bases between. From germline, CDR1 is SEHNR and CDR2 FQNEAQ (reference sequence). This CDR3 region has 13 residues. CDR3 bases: TGTGCCAGCAGCACGGGATCCTCCTATGGCTACACCTTC. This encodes CASSTGSSYGYTF.

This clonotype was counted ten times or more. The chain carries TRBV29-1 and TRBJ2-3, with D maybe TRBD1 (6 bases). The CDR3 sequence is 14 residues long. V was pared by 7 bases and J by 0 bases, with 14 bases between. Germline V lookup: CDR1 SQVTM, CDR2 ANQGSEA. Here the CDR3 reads CSGGQKLSTDTQYF. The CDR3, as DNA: TGCAGCGGCGGACAGAAATTAAGCACAGATACGCAGTATTTT.

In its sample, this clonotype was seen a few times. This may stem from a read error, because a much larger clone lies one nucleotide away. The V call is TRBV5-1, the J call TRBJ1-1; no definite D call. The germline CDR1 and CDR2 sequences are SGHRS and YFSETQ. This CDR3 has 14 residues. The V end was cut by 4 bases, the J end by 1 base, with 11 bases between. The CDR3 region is CASSRAGTNTEAFF. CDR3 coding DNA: TGCGCCAGCAGCCGGGCAGGCACGAACACTGAAGCTTTCTTT.

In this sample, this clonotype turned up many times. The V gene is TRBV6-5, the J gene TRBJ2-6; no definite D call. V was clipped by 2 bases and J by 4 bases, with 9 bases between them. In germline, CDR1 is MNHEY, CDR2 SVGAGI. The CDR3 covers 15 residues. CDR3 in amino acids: CASSYEVDGANVLTF. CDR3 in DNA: TGTGCCAGCAGTTACGAGGTGGACGGGGCCAACGTCCTGACTTTC.

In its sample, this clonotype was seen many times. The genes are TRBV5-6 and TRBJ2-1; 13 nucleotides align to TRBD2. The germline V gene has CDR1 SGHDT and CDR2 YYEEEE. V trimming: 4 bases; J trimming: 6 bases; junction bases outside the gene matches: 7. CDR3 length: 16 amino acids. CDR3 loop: CASSPGTSGTSNEQFF. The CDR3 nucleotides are TGTGCCAGCAGCCCAGGGACTAGCGGGACGTCCAATGAGCAGTTCTTC.

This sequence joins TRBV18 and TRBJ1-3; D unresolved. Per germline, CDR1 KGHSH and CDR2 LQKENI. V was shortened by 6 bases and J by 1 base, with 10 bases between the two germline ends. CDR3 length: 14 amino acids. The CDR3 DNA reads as TGTGCCAGCTCCCCGGATTTGTCTGGAAACACCATATATTTT. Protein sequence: CASSPDLSGNTIYF. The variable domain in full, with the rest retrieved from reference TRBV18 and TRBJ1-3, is NAGVMQNPRHLVRRRGQEARLRCSPMKGHSHVYWYRQLPEEGLKFMVYLQKENIIDESGMPKERFSAEFPKEGPSILRIQQVVRGDSAAYFCASSPDLSGNTIYFGEGSWLTVV.

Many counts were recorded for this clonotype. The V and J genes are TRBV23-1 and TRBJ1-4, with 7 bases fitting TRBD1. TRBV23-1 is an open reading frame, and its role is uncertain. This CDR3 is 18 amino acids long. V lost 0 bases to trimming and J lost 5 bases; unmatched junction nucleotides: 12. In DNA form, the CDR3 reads TGCGCCAGCAGTCAATCGGGGACAGCACAGACCCAAAATGAAAAACTGTTTTTT. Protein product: CASSQSGTAQTQNEKLFF.

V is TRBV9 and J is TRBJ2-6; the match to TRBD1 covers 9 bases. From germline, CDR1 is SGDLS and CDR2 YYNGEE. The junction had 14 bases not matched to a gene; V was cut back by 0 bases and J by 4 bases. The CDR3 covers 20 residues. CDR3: CASSVEDAGQGVSGANVLTF. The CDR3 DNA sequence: TGTGCCAGCAGCGTAGAGGATGCGGGACAGGGCGTCTCCGGGGCCAACGTCCTGACTTTC.

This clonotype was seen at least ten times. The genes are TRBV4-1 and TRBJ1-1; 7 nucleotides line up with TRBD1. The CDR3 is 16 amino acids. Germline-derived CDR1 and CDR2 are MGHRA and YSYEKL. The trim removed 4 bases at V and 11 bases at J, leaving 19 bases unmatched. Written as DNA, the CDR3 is TGCGCCAGCAGCCCTTTAAGGGGGCAGGACTCCCTGAGTGCTTTCTTT. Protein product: CASSPLRGQDSLSAFF.

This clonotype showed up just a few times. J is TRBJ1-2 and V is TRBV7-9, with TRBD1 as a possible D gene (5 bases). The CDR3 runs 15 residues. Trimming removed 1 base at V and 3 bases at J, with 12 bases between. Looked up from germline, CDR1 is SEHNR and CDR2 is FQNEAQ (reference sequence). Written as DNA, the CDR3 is TGTGCCAGCAGCTTAGGGGACGGTCCAGACTATGGCTACACCTTC. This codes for CASSLGDGPDYGYTF.

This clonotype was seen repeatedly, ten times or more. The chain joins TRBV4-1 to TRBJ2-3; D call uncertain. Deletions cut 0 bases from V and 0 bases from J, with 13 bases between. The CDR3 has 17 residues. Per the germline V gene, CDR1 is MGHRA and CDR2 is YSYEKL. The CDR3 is CASSQDPATLSTDTQYF. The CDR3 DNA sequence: TGCGCCAGCAGCCAAGATCCTGCGACACTAAGCACAGATACGCAGTATTTT.